The source of this TCR beta chain is a study of beta chain features in type 1 diabetes. The wider study: Sorted cell examination encompassed over 90 million cells across all samples. Study-wide results and caveats: It was not settled here whether HLA type affects TCRB rearrangement. People with Type 1 diabetes carried modestly yet significantly shorter TCRB CDR3s in all four CD4+ subsets. For type 1 diabetes patients, VDJ junctions showed fewer insertions and more deletions.

The entirety of the isolated RNA underwent reverse transcription, so expressed TCRB transcripts were sequenced. The assay was immunoSEQ multiplex PCR, and TCRdb's table has in-frame clones only and misses some. This table has 150,000 to 200,000 clones, roughly 60% appearing once. J was trimmed by 8 bases and V by 3 bases; bases with no gene match: 6. The CDR3 extends over 14 amino acids. Looked up from germline, CDR1 is KGHSH and CDR2 is LQKENI. As to this clone: Its specificity is unknown.

This sequence originates from a man under 40 with type 1 diabetes. What was sequenced was naive CD4+ T cells from blood. V is TRBV18 and J is TRBJ2-1; TRBD1 aligns across 8 bases. The CDR3: CASSPGQVGDEQFF. CDR3 in DNA: TGTGCCAGCTCACCGGGACAGGTGGGGGATGAGCAGTTCTTC.